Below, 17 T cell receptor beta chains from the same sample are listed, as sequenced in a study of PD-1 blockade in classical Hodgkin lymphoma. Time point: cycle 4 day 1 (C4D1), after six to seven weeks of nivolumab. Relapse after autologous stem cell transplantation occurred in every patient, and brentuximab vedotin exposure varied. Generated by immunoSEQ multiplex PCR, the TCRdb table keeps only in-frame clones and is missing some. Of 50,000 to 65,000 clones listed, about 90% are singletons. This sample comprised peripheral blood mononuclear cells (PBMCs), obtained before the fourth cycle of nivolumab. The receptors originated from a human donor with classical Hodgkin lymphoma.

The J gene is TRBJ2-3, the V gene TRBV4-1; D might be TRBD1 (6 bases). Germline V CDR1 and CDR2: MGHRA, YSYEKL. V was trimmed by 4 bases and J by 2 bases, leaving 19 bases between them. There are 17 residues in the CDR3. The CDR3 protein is CASSPYVGTRLTDTQYF. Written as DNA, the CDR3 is TGCGCCAGCAGCCCATACGTCGGGACACGACTCACAGATACGCAGTATTTT.

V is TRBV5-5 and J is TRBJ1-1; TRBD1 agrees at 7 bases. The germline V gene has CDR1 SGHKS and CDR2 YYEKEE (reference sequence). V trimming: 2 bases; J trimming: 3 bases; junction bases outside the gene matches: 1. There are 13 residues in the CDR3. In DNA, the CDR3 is TGTGCCAGCAGCTTTCAGGGGGACACTGAAGCTTTCTTT. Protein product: CASSFQGDTEAFF.

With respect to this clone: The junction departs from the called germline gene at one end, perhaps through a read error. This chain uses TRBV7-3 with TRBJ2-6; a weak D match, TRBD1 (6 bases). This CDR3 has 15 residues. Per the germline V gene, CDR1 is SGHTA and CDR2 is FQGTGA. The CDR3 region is CASSVTGLGANVLTF. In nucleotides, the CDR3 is TGTGCCAGCAGCGTAACAGGGCTCGGGGCCAACGTCCTGACTTTC.

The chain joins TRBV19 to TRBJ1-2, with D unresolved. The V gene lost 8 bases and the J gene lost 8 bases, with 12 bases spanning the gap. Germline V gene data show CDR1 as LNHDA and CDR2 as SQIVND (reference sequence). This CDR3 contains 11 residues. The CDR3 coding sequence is TGTGCCAGTGGTTTCGGGGTCGGCTACACCTTC. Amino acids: CASGFGVGYTF. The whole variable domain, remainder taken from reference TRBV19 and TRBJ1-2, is DGGITQSPKYLFRKEGQNVTLSCEQNLNHDAMYWYRQDPGQGLRLIYYSQIVNDFQKGDIAEGYSVSREKKESFPLTVTSAQKNPTAFYLCASGFGVGYTFGSGTRLTVV.

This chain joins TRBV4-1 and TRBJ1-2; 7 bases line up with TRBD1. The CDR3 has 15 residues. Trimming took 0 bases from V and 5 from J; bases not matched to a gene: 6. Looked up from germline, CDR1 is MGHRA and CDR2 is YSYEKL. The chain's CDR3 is CASSQEGTAPYGYTF. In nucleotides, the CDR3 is TGCGCCAGCAGCCAAGAGGGGACAGCCCCTTATGGCTACACCTTC.

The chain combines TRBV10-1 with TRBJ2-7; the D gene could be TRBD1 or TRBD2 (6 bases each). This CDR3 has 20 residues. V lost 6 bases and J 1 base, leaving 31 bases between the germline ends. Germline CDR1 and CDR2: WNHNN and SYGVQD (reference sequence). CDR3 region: CASRPMGKGGDGGESYEQYF. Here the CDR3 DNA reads TGCGCCAGCAGACCAATGGGTAAGGGGGGAGACGGCGGAGAATCCTACGAGCAGTACTTC.

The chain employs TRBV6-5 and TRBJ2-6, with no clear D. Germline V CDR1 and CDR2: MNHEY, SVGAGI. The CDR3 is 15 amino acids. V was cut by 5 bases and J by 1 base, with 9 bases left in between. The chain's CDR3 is CASSRLASGANVLTF. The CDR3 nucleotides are TGTGCCAGCAGTCGCCTTGCTTCTGGGGCCAACGTCCTGACTTTC.

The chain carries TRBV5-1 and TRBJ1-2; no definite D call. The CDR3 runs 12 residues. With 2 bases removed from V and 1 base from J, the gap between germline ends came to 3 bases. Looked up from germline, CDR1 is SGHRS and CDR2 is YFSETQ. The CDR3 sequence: CASSFNNYGYTF. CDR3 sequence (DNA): TGCGCCAGCAGCTTCAATAACTATGGCTACACCTTC. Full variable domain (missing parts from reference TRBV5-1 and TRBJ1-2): KAGVTQTPRYLIKTRGQQVTLSCSPISGHRSVSWYQQTPGQGLQFLFEYFSETQRNKGNFPGRFSGRQFSNSRSEMNVSTLELGDSALYLCASSFNNYGYTFGSGTRLTVV.

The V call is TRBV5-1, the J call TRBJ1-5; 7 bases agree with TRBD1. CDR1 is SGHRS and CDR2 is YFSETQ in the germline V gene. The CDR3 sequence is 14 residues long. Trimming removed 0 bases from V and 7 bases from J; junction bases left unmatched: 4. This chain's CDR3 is CASSLESGGQPQHF. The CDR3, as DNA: TGCGCCAGCAGCTTGGAGTCAGGGGGACAGCCCCAGCATTTT.

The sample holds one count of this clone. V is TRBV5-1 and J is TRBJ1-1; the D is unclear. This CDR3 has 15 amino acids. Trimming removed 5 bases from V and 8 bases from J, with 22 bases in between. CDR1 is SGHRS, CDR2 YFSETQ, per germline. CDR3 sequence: CASRAQNGIGSEAFF. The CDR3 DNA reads TGCGCCAGCAGAGCACAGAATGGCATCGGATCGGAAGCTTTCTTT.

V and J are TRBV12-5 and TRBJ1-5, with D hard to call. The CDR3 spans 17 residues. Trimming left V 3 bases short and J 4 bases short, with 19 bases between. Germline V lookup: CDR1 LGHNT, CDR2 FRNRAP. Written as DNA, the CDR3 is TGTGCTAGTGGTTTCAACAACCTTTTGGAGCTGAATCAGCCCCAGCATTTT. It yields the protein CASGFNNLLELNQPQHF.

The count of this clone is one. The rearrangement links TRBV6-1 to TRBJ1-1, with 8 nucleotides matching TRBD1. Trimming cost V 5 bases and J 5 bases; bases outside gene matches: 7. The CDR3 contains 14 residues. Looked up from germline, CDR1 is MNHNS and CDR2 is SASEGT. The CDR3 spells CASSFGQGDTEAFF. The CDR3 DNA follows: TGTGCCAGCAGTTTCGGACAGGGAGATACTGAAGCTTTCTTT.

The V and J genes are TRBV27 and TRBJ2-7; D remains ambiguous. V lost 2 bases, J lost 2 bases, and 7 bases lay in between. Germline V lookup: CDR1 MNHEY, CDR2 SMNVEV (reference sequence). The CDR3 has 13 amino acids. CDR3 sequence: CASSLGVPYEQYF. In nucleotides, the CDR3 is TGTGCCAGCAGTTTAGGGGTACCCTACGAGCAGTACTTC.

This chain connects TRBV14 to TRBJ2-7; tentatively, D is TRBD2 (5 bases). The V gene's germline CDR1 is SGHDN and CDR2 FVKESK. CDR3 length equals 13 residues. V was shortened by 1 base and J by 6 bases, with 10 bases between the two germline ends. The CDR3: CASSQGIGSEQYF. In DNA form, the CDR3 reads TGTGCCAGCAGCCAAGGAATAGGGAGCGAGCAGTACTTC. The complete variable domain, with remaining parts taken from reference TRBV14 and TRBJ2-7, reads EAGVTQFPSHSVIEKGQTVTLRCDPISGHDNLYWYRRVMGKEIKFLLHFVKESKQDESGMPNNRFLAERTGGTYSTLKVQPAELEDSGVYFCASSQGIGSEQYFGPGTRLTVT.

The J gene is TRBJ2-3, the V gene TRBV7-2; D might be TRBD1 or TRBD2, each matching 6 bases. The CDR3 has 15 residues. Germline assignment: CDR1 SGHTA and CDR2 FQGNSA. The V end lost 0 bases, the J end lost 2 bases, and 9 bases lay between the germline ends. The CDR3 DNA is TGTGCCAGCAGCTTAGCGGGGGGCTCCACAGATACGCAGTATTTT. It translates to CASSLAGGSTDTQYF.

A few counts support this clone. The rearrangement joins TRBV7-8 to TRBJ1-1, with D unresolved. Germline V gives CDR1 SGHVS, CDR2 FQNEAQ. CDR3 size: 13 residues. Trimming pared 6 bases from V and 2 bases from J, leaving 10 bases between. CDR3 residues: CASSYNHNTEAFF. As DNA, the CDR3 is TGTGCCAGCAGTTACAATCACAACACTGAAGCTTTCTTT.

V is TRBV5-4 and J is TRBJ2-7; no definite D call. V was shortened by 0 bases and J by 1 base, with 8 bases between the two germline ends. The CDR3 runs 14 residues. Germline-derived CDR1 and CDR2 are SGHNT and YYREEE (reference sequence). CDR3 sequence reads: CASSLERRSYEQYF. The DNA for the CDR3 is TGTGCCAGCAGCTTGGAGAGGAGATCCTACGAGCAGTACTTC.